This T cell receptor (beta chain) stems from a study of blood T cells in healthy people across ages. In regard to this clonotype: The antigen is not known. This clone may be a read error of a much larger clone one base away.

Findings of the study overall: PBMCs that were unsorted prevented a conclusive naive versus antigen-experienced comparison. Among T cells, TCR beta diversity per million cells dropped roughly linearly as age rose. It was the long-lived donors that had more naive CD4+ cells and higher diversity than aged donors.

Donors ranged from about 6 to 90 years old and were healthy Caucasians in Russia. Next came a second PCR, run for about 6 to 11 cycles, which used a sample-barcoded 5' primer along with a J-beta primer mix. Via MiXCR, TCRdb re-called the 5' RACE reads, giving one row per CDR3 protein. The sample carries some 1.5 million distinct CDR3 sequences, 28% recorded once. The CDR3 runs to 14 residues. Deletions cut 5 bases from V and 5 bases from J, with 13 bases between. Germline V gene data show CDR1 as SSHAT and CDR2 as FNYEAQ (reference sequence). This TCR derives from a woman in her twenties or thirties in good health. Sequencing used blood. The chain recombines TRBV7-7 with TRBJ2-1; D is undetermined. The CDR3 is CASSPYTSDNEQFF. The CDR3 DNA reads as TGTGCCAGCAGCCCGTACACATCCGACAATGAGCAGTTCTTC.